Below, 19 T cell receptor beta chains from the same sample are listed, as sequenced in a study of shared clonotypes between healthy human individuals. Generated by immunoSEQ multiplex PCR, the TCRdb table keeps only in-frame clones and is missing some. Here the sample spans about 490,000 clones, more than 65% being singletons. Sequenced input: PBMCs. These receptors were obtained from a woman aged 40 to 50 in good health. Some clones in this sample may be carry-over from other donors' samples.

With regard to this clone: This likely reflects a read error, since a far larger clone is one base away. This CDR3 is missing its conserved last phenylalanine or tryptophan, likely due to a read error. The chain carries TRBV27 and TRBJ1-3, with D maybe TRBD1 (6 bases). Looked up from germline, CDR1 is MNHEY and CDR2 is SMNVEV (reference sequence). CDR3 length: 15 residues. V shed 4 bases and J shed 4 bases, with 14 bases lying between them. CDR3 sequence reads: CASSSMTGYGNTIYL. The CDR3 bases are TGTGCCAGCAGTTCAATGACAGGTTACGGAAACACCATATATCTT.

With regard to this clone: Since a far larger clone is one base different, this is likely a read error. The chain links TRBV15 to TRBJ2-7, with D perhaps being TRBD1 or TRBD2 (5 bases each). Germline V CDR1 and CDR2: LNHNV, YYDKDF (reference sequence). V was clipped by 0 bases and J by 4 bases, with 28 bases between them. The CDR3 extends over 20 amino acids. This chain's CDR3 is CATSRDRDWGEGPHRYEQYF. The DNA of the CDR3 is TGTGCCACCAGCAGAGACAGGGATTGGGGAGAGGGACCACATCGGTACGAGCAGTACTTC.

This chain joins TRBV11-3 and TRBJ2-1, with D unresolved. Trimming pared 5 bases from V and 0 bases from J, leaving 11 bases between. The CDR3 sequence is 15 residues long. Germline V gene lookup returns CDR1 SGHNT and CDR2 YENEEA. The CDR3 sequence: CASSGRASSYNEQFF. Written as DNA, the CDR3 is TGTGCCAGCAGCGGACGGGCTAGCTCCTACAATGAGCAGTTCTTC.

On this clone: An end of the junction does not agree with germline; a read error may underlie this. The rearrangement joins TRBV6-6 to TRBJ1-2; no clear D gene. The CDR3 totals 13 residues. Germline V gives CDR1 MNHNY, CDR2 SVGAGI (reference sequence). CDR3 amino acids: CASSPSTNYGCTF. The CDR3 coding sequence is TGTGCCAGCAGTCCTTCTACCAACTATGGCTGCACCTTC.

V usage is TRBV9 and J usage is TRBJ2-2; 9 bases match TRBD2. The J segment lost 4 bases and the V segment lost 4 bases, leaving 11 bases of the junction unmatched. The V gene's germline CDR1 is SGDLS and CDR2 YYNGEE. CDR3 size: 17 residues. The CDR3 reads CASSTRGTSGSTGELFF. Written as DNA, the CDR3 is TGTGCCAGCAGCACTAGGGGAACTAGCGGGTCCACCGGGGAGCTGTTTTTT.

This clone showed up just once. The chain couples TRBV19 to TRBJ2-4, with no clear D. This CDR3 has 15 amino acids. The V gene's germline CDR1 is LNHDA and CDR2 SQIVND (reference sequence). V shed 5 bases and J shed 1 base, with 12 bases lying between them. CDR3 DNA: TGTGCCAGTAGTGTGGCCCAGGCGGCCAAAAACATTCAGTACTTC. This gives the protein CASSVAQAAKNIQYF. Based on the CDR3 plus reference TRBV19 and TRBJ2-4, the full variable domain is DGGITQSPKYLFRKEGQNVTLSCEQNLNHDAMYWYRQDPGQGLRLIYYSQIVNDFQKGDIAEGYSVSREKKESFPLTVTSAQKNPTAFYLCASSVAQAAKNIQYFGAGTRLSVL.

Only one count was recorded for this clone. The V gene is TRBV9, the J gene TRBJ2-7; the D call may be TRBD1 or TRBD2 (7 bases each). The CDR3 is made up of 14 amino acids. Looked up from germline, CDR1 is SGDLS and CDR2 is YYNGEE. The ends were cut back, 0 bases at V and 4 bases at J, with 11 bases in the middle. The CDR3: CASSVAQGGYEQYF. In nucleotides, the CDR3 is TGTGCCAGCAGCGTAGCCCAGGGGGGGTACGAGCAGTACTTC.

Note on this clone: Possible read error: a much larger clone is one base away. This sequence joins TRBV18 and TRBJ1-1; D ambiguous. Germline V gene sequence: CDR1 KGHSH, CDR2 LQKENI. This CDR3 region has 15 residues. V lost 2 bases and J lost 1, with 11 bases in between. CDR3 DNA sequence: TGTGCCAGCTCACCATTGAGCACCTGGAACACTGAAGCTTTCTTT. Translation gives CASSPLSTWNTEAFF. The full variable domain, its missing parts supplied by reference TRBV18 and TRBJ1-1, is NAGVMQNPRHLVRRRGQEARLRCSPMKGHSHVYWYRQLPEEGLKFMVYLQKENIIDESGMPKERFSAEFPKEGPSILRIQQVVRGDSAAYFCASSPLSTWNTEAFFGQGTRLTVV.

This clone was seen only a few times. The chain joins TRBV28 to TRBJ2-7, with 10 bases identical to TRBD2. The length of the CDR3 is 15 residues. Germline V gene data show CDR1 as MDHEN and CDR2 as SYDVKM. Germline trimming cut 7 bases from V and 2 bases from J; bases unmatched to any gene: 8. In DNA form, the CDR3 reads TGTGCCAGCACCCTCCGAGCGGGAGGGGCCTACGAGCAGTACTTC. It codes for CASTLRAGGAYEQYF.

In regard to this clone: Given a far larger clone just one base away, this is likely a sequencing read error. The chain recombines TRBV4-2 with TRBJ2-1; D possibly matches TRBD1 or TRBD2 (7 bases each). The CDR3 spans 15 residues. The V end was cut by 7 bases, the J end by 7 bases, with 20 bases between. Germline values: CDR1 LGHNA, CDR2 YNFKEQ. The CDR3 loop reads CASNPRRQGGNEQFF. The CDR3 DNA reads TGTGCCAGCAACCCCCGGAGGCAGGGGGGGAATGAGCAGTTCTTC.

The chain couples TRBV18 to TRBJ1-4; unclear D gene. The CDR3 length is 16 residues. V was cut by 3 bases and J by 3 bases, with 14 bases left in between. Looked up from germline, CDR1 is KGHSH and CDR2 is LQKENI. CDR3 in DNA: TGTGCCAGCTCACCTCTAACCCCGGGATCTAATGAAAAACTGTTTTTT. Translation gives CASSPLTPGSNEKLFF.

This clone was detected ten times or more. The same CDR3 is also encoded by other DNA sequences in this sample. The gene calls are TRBV25-1 and TRBJ2-3, with TRBD2 matching 7 bases. This CDR3 comprises 15 residues. Germline V CDR1 and CDR2: MGHDK, SYGVNS. V shed 5 bases and J 1 base; nucleotides not matched to a gene: 6. The CDR3 bases are TGTGCCAGCAGTTCTAGACTAGCAGGCACAGATACGCAGTATTTT. Amino acids: CASSSRLAGTDTQYF.

This chain uses TRBV30 with TRBJ1-5; D gene unclear. CDR1 is GTSNPN and CDR2 is SVGIG in the germline V gene (reference sequence). The CDR3 runs 12 residues. V was clipped by 3 bases and J by 7 bases, with 10 bases between them. Here the CDR3 reads CAWSAPLQPQHF. CDR3 coding DNA: TGTGCCTGGAGCGCCCCTTTACAGCCCCAGCATTTT.

Concerning this clone: A single base is all that separates this from a far larger clone, so a read error is likely. The same CDR3 arises from other DNA sequences in this sample as well. The CDR3 sequence: CASSLTPGHGETQYF. Written as DNA, the CDR3 is TGTGCCAGCAGCTTAACGCCGGGACATGGAGAGACCCAGTACTTC. This chain links TRBV7-3 with TRBJ2-5, with a tentative D call TRBD1 (6 bases). Germline-derived CDR1 and CDR2 are SGHTA and FQGTGA. CDR3 length: 15 amino acids. The V end was cut by 0 bases, the J end by 4 bases, with 12 bases between.

This clone was counted between two and nine times. The genes are TRBV10-1 and TRBJ2-1, with D perhaps matching TRBD2 (6 bases). Trimming cost V 5 bases and J 5 bases, with 13 bases left between them. This CDR3 region has 14 residues. Per the germline V gene, CDR1 is WNHNN and CDR2 is SYGVQD (reference sequence). CDR3 coding DNA: TGCGCCAGCAGTAGAGCGGGCTCGGACAATGAGCAGTTCTTC. Translation gives CASSRAGSDNEQFF.

The chain combines TRBV11-3 with TRBJ1-5; D remains unclear. The CDR3 loop spans 18 amino acids. The V end was cut by 1 base, the J end by 1 base, with 17 bases between. From germline, CDR1 is SGHNT and CDR2 YENEEA. CDR3 in DNA: TGTGCCAGCAGCTTAGGCTTACCCTGTGCCTCCAGCAATCAGCCCCAGCATTTT. Translation: CASSLGLPCASSNQPQHF.

Notes on this clone: A read error likely explains this, since a far larger clone differs by one base. The V call is TRBV28, the J call TRBJ1-1, with D unresolved. The CDR3 extends over 16 amino acids. The germline V gene encodes CDR1 MDHEN and CDR2 SYDVKM. The chain's CDR3 is CASSFPRRAVTPEASF. The CDR3 DNA reads TGTGCCAGCAGTTTCCCCCGCCGGGCAGTAACCCCTGAAGCTTCCTTT. Based on the CDR3 plus reference TRBV28 and TRBJ1-1, the full variable domain is DVKVTQSSRYLVKRTGEKVFLECVQDMDHENMFWYRQDPGLGLRLIYFSYDVKMKEKGDIPEGYSVSREKKERFSLILESASTNQTSMYLCASSFPRRAVTPEASFGQGTRLTVV.

In the case of this clone: This likely traces to a read error, being one base from a far larger clone. This is likely a read error, given that the CDR3 carries no conserved phenylalanine or tryptophan at its end. V usage is TRBV10-2 and J usage is TRBJ1-1; possible D gene TRBD1, 6 bases. Per germline, CDR1 WSHSY and CDR2 SAAADI. The CDR3 is made up of 13 amino acids. Trimming removed 5 bases from V and 1 base from J, with 8 bases in between. In DNA, the CDR3 is TGCGCCAGCAGTCCGACAGGGAACACTGAAGCTTTCTCT. Translating it yields CASSPTGNTEAFS.

This clone was picked up a small number of times. Since a much larger clone is just one base distant, this may be a read error. The CDR3 region is CASSQDGTGVAGTQYF. In nucleotides, the CDR3 is TGCGCCAGCAGCCAAGATGGGACAGGGGTGGCGGGGACCCAGTACTTC. The chain combines TRBV4-1 with TRBJ2-5; 10 positions match TRBD1. This CDR3 contains 16 residues. CDR1 is MGHRA and CDR2 is YSYEKL in the germline V gene. Trimming took 0 bases from V and 7 from J; bases not matched to a gene: 8.